The present T cell receptor (beta chain) was sequenced within a study of cytomegalovirus exposure and HLA in healthy donors. Notes on the study in general: Overall, around 150 TCR beta chains were annotated as cytomegalovirus-associated. It emerged from a later analysis that several of the most significant clusters appeared to be linked to common viral pathogens. A prior analysis recorded that most TCR beta V segments were productive about 87% or about 30% of the time.

V trimming: 5 bases; J trimming: 4 bases; junction bases outside the gene matches: 7. Germline CDR1 SEHNR, CDR2 FQNEAQ (reference sequence). The CDR3 extends over 15 amino acids. In nominal health when sampled, donors likely had unrecorded immune exposures nonetheless. Primers for the PCR totalled 60 Vbeta and 13 Jbeta. Assay: immunoSEQ multiplex PCR; the TCRdb copy retains only in-frame clones and omits some. This sample has under 200,000 clones, with about 13% found just once. A word on this clone: Antigen: not known.

Sequencing was performed on PBMCs. J is TRBJ2-5 and V is TRBV7-9, with 10 positions matching TRBD1. The source of this sequence is a man aged 50-60 years in good health and CMV-seropositive. The CDR3 loop reads CASSLLDRGLETQYF. The CDR3 region has the DNA TGTGCCAGCAGCCTATTGGACAGGGGGTTAGAGACCCAGTACTTC.